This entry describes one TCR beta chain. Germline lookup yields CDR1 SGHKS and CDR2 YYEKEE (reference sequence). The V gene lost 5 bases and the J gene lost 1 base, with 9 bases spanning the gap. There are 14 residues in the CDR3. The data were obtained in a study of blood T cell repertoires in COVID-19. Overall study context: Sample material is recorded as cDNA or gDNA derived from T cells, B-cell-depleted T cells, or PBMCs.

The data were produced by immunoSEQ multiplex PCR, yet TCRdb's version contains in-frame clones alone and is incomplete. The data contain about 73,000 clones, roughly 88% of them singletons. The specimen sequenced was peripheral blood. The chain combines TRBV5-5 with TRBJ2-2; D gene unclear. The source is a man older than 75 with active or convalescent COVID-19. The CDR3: CASSNSLNTGELFF. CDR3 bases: TGTGCCAGCAGTAATAGCTTGAACACCGGGGAGCTGTTTTTT. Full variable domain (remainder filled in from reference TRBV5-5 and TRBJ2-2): DAGVTQSPTHLIKTRGQQVTLRCSPISGHKSVSWYQQVLGQGPQFIFQYYEKEERGRGNFPDRFSARQFPNYSSELNVNALLLGDSALYLCASSNSLNTGELFFGEGSRLTVL.